A selection of T cell receptor beta chains follows, all from one sample in a study of T cell responses to AZD1222 COVID-19 vaccine. TCRdb's table, derived via immunoSEQ multiplex PCR, lists solely in-frame clones and lacks some. Here the sample spans over 110,000 clones, roughly 90% being singletons. The sample was peripheral blood, taken 28 days after the second AZD1222 dose. The receptor source for this set is an adult who received the AZD1222 COVID-19 vaccine. The CDR3 runs from the conserved cysteine through the conserved F or W. A D gene is named only where the DNA matches it firmly. The size field is filled for only some rows; it gives once, few, many or a size class.

D: -
size: -
J: TRBJ1-2
V: TRBV10-3
DNA: TGTGCCATCAGTGAGGGACCGGCGAGGGGCTACACCTTC
CDR3: CAISEGPARGYTF

D: TRBD1
size: -
J: TRBJ2-3
V: TRBV4-3
DNA: TGCGCCAGCAGCCAGGCGACAGGGGACACACGCAGGGATACGCAGTATTTT
CDR3: CASSQATGDTRRDTQYF

D: TRBD1
size: -
J: TRBJ2-7
V: TRBV29-1
DNA: TGCAGCGTTGTGGGACAGGGTGTTTACGAGCAGTACTTC
CDR3: CSVVGQGVYEQYF

D: -
size: -
J: TRBJ1-1
V: TRBV5-6
DNA: TGTGCCAGCAGCTTGGCTATACAGAACACTGAAGCTTTCTTT
CDR3: CASSLAIQNTEAFF

D: -
size: -
J: TRBJ1-2
V: TRBV30
DNA: TGTGCCTGGAACGGAGGGCCCGGGGGCTACACCTTC
CDR3: CAWNGGPGGYTF

D: -
size: -
J: TRBJ2-1
V: TRBV7-3
DNA: TGTGCCAGCAGCCCCGCCATCCTAGGTGAGCAGTTCTTC
CDR3: CASSPAILGEQFF

D: -
size: -
J: TRBJ1-2
V: TRBV7-9
DNA: TGTGCCAGCAGCTTAGAATTCAGGGCCCTAGGTGGCTACACCTTC
CDR3: CASSLEFRALGGYTF

D: -
size: -
J: TRBJ1-6
V: TRBV6-5
DNA: TGTGCCAGCAGTTATTTAAGCTCCTATAATTCACCCCTCCACTTT
CDR3: CASSYLSSYNSPLHF

D: -
size: -
J: TRBJ2-7
V: TRBV10-3
DNA: TGTGCCATCAGTGAGGACAGCTCTACGAGCCAGTACTTC
CDR3: CAISEDSSTSQYF

D: -
size: -
J: TRBJ1-2
V: TRBV12-3/TRBV12-4
DNA: TGTGCCAGCACCTTGTCGGGACGACCCGGCTACACCTTC
CDR3: CASTLSGRPGYTF

D: -
size: -
J: TRBJ1-6
V: TRBV5-1
DNA: TGCGCCAGCAGCTTGGAGGCCCTATTCAATTCACCCCTCCACTTT
CDR3: CASSLEALFNSPLHF

D: -
size: -
J: TRBJ1-1
V: TRBV11-2
DNA: TGTGCCAGCAGCTTAGTTGGGCAGGGGAACACTGAAGCTTTCTTT
CDR3: CASSLVGQGNTEAFF

D: -
size: -
J: TRBJ1-4
V: TRBV4-3
DNA: TGCGCCAGCAGCCAAGAGGTGACCGGACAGAAAAGAGGAAAACTGTTTTTT
CDR3: CASSQEVTGQKRGKLFF

D: TRBD1
size: few
J: TRBJ1-1
V: TRBV7-9
DNA: TGTGCCAGCAGCGTACGGACAGGGATCCCCACTGAAGCTTTCTTT
CDR3: CASSVRTGIPTEAFF

D: -
size: -
J: TRBJ1-5
V: TRBV6-5
DNA: TGTGCCAGCAGTTACGCCGGGGGGCGGAATCAGCCCCAGCATTTT
CDR3: CASSYAGGRNQPQHF

D: -
size: -
J: TRBJ1-2
V: TRBV6-5
DNA: TGTGCCAGCACCGGAGCCTCCGGCACCTATGGCTACACCTTC
CDR3: CASTGASGTYGYTF

D: TRBD1
size: -
J: TRBJ1-3
V: TRBV30
DNA: TGTGCCTGGAGTGGCCATACAGGGGTTTCAGGAAACACCATATATTTT
CDR3: CAWSGHTGVSGNTIYF

D: TRBD1
size: -
J: TRBJ1-6
V: TRBV2
DNA: TGTGCCAGCAGGGAGACAGGGGCAGGTAATTCACCCCTCCACTTT
CDR3: CASRETGAGNSPLHF

D: TRBD1
size: -
J: TRBJ2-6
V: TRBV4-2
DNA: TGTGCCAGCAGCTTGGGACAGGGGGCAATAGGTGGGGCCAACGTCCTGACTTTC
CDR3: CASSLGQGAIGGANVLTF

D: TRBD1
size: -
J: TRBJ1-4
V: TRBV11-2
DNA: TGTGCCAGCAGGTCCGGGACAGCCCTTGGAGAAAAACTGTTTTTT
CDR3: CASRSGTALGEKLFF

D: -
size: once
J: TRBJ2-1
V: TRBV11-3
DNA: TGTGCCAGCAGCTTTCGGGGGGAGCAGTTCTTC
CDR3: CASSFRGEQFF

D: -
size: -
J: TRBJ2-2
V: TRBV7-3
DNA: TGTGCCAGCAGCTCAACGACTGGAGGGACCGGGGAGCTGTTTTTT
CDR3: CASSSTTGGTGELFF

D: TRBD2
size: -
J: TRBJ2-1
V: TRBV7-2
DNA: TGTGCCAGCAGCTTTAGTGTAGCGGGGGGGAATAATGAGCAGTTCTTC
CDR3: CASSFSVAGGNNEQFF

D: -
size: -
J: TRBJ2-2
V: TRBV5-1
DNA: TGCGCCAGCAGCTTGACCAGGGGTGACACCGGGGAGCTGTTTTTT
CDR3: CASSLTRGDTGELFF

D: -
size: -
J: TRBJ1-5
V: TRBV21-1
DNA: TGTGCCAGCAGCACGCAGCGGACAGGAGACAATCAGCCCCAGCATTTT
CDR3: CASSTQRTGDNQPQHF

D: -
size: -
J: TRBJ2-5
V: TRBV29-1
DNA: TGCAGCGTTGAATTGGGCGGAGAGACCCAGTACTTC
CDR3: CSVELGGETQYF

D: TRBD1
size: once
J: TRBJ1-5
V: TRBV28
DNA: TGTGCCAGCAGTCGAACCGGGACAGGGGGCAAACAGCCCCAGCATTTT
CDR3: CASSRTGTGGKQPQHF

D: -
size: -
J: TRBJ1-5
V: TRBV4-1
DNA: TGCGCCAGCAGCCAAGAGATGGGACGGCTATATCAGCCCCAGCATTTT
CDR3: CASSQEMGRLYQPQHF

D: -
size: -
J: TRBJ2-2
V: TRBV10-3
DNA: TGTGCCATCAGTGAGTCAATAACCGGGGAGCTGTTTTTT
CDR3: CAISESITGELFF

D: -
size: once
J: TRBJ1-2
V: TRBV6-2/TRBV6-3
DNA: TGTGCCAGCAGTCGGGAGGGTTACTATGGCTACACCTTC
CDR3: CASSREGYYGYTF

D: -
size: -
J: TRBJ2-7
V: TRBV4-1
DNA: TGCGCCAGCAGCCAAGATCGGGTTACCTACGAGCAGTACTTC
CDR3: CASSQDRVTYEQYF

D: -
size: -
J: TRBJ2-1
V: TRBV27
DNA: TGTGCCAGCAGTCCTTCGGAAACAGGGTGGGAGCAGTTCTTC
CDR3: CASSPSETGWEQFF

D: TRBD2
size: once
J: TRBJ2-2
V: TRBV6-4
DNA: TGTGCCAGCAGTGACTCTTCGGGGACTAGTGGGGAGCTGTTTTTT
CDR3: CASSDSSGTSGELFF

D: -
size: -
J: TRBJ1-6
V: TRBV29-1
DNA: TGCAGCGTTGGGGAGAATAATTCACCCCTCCACTTT
CDR3: CSVGENNSPLHF

D: -
size: -
J: TRBJ1-1
V: TRBV6-1
DNA: TGTGCCAGCAGTGAACTAGGGGGTCCCACTGAAGCTTTCTTT
CDR3: CASSELGGPTEAFF

D: -
size: once
J: TRBJ2-1
V: TRBV30
DNA: TGTGCCTGGAGTCAACAGCCGAGTGTCTTTGTCGATGAGCAGTTCTTC
CDR3: CAWSQQPSVFVDEQFF

D: TRBD1
size: -
J: TRBJ2-7
V: TRBV5-5
DNA: TGTGCCAGCAGCTCGGGACAGGGGGGCGTTATCTACGAGCAGTACTTC
CDR3: CASSSGQGGVIYEQYF

D: -
size: -
J: TRBJ1-1
V: TRBV28
DNA: TGTGCCAGCAGTCTGGGGGCGGGAAGAAGTGCTTTCTTT
CDR3: CASSLGAGRSAFF

D: -
size: -
J: TRBJ2-5
V: TRBV7-9
DNA: TGTGCCAGCAGCTTAATCCAAGGGGGGCGAGAGACCCAGTACTTC
CDR3: CASSLIQGGRETQYF

D: -
size: -
J: TRBJ1-2
V: TRBV4-1
DNA: TGCGCCAGCAGGCCCGGGGAAGGCTATGGCTACACCTTC
CDR3: CASRPGEGYGYTF

D: TRBD2
size: -
J: TRBJ2-1
V: TRBV9
DNA: TGTGCCAGCAGCGTAGAACTAGCGGGCTACAATGAGCAGTTCTTC
CDR3: CASSVELAGYNEQFF

D: TRBD2
size: -
J: TRBJ2-3
V: TRBV6-2/TRBV6-3
DNA: TGTGCCAGCAGCATAACTAGCGGGACCCCAGATACGCAGTATTTT
CDR3: CASSITSGTPDTQYF

D: TRBD2
size: few
J: TRBJ2-7
V: TRBV19
DNA: TGTGCCAGTAGTATAGTGGCTAGCGGCTCCTACGAGCAGTACTTC
CDR3: CASSIVASGSYEQYF

D: -
size: -
J: TRBJ1-1
V: TRBV3-1/TRBV3-2
DNA: TGTGCCAGCAGCCAAGATCTAAAGGGTGAAGCTTTCTTT
CDR3: CASSQDLKGEAFF

D: TRBD1
size: -
J: TRBJ2-1
V: TRBV6-6
DNA: TGTGCCAGCAGACCGGGACAGGGCTACAATGAGCAGTTCTTC
CDR3: CASRPGQGYNEQFF

D: -
size: -
J: TRBJ2-2
V: TRBV27
DNA: TGTGCCAGCAGTTTACCCACCGGGGAGCTGTTTTTT
CDR3: CASSLPTGELFF